The rows below give T cell receptor beta chains drawn from one sample of a study of blood T cell repertoires in COVID-19. The data were produced by immunoSEQ multiplex PCR, yet TCRdb's version contains in-frame clones alone and is incomplete. The data show fewer than 250,000 clones, 65% to 90% seen once. The specimen was PBMCs or T cells enriched from blood (not recorded which). These receptors were taken from a woman aged 40 to 50 with acute COVID-19. CDR3s include the opening cysteine and the closing phenylalanine or tryptophan. D genes are given only for firm matches. A row's size may be missing; if present it is once, few, many or a size class.

j_gene | v_gene | len | abundance | d_gene | CDR3aa
TRBJ1-2 | TRBV28 | 15 | - | TRBD1 | CASSSSGTGGLGYTF
TRBJ1-2 | TRBV5-1 | 14 | - | TRBD1 | CASSLEAGGYGYTF
TRBJ2-7 | TRBV19 | 14 | - | - | CASSLGASSYEQYF
TRBJ2-6 | TRBV11-3 | 17 | - | - | CASSQTGLLSGANVLTF
TRBJ2-2 | TRBV7-9 | 14 | - | - | CASSLRTKTGELFF
TRBJ2-7 | TRBV9 | 17 | - | TRBD2 | CASSVDGGVAGVYEQYF
TRBJ1-1 | TRBV13 | 19 | - | TRBD1 | CASSLRPGQILRVNTEAFF
TRBJ1-1 | TRBV7-8 | 14 | - | TRBD1 | CASSLVRTGGEAFF
TRBJ1-5 | TRBV15 | 13 | - | - | CATSEGYNQPQHF
TRBJ1-2 | TRBV6-2/TRBV6-3 | 15 | - | - | CASSSPGAIPYGYTF
TRBJ1-3 | TRBV30 | 15 | - | - | CAGHPWRGPGNTIYF
TRBJ1-6 | TRBV20-1 | 16 | - | TRBD1 | CSASTGRQGNNSPLHF
TRBJ1-1 | TRBV6-5 | 14 | - | - | CASSYYRDGTEAFF
TRBJ2-1 | TRBV5-1 | 16 | - | TRBD2 | CASSWTSGSRDAEQFF
TRBJ2-6 | TRBV18 | 16 | - | - | CASSPGWSSGANVLTF
TRBJ2-3 | TRBV24-1 | 13 | - | - | CATRRGGTDTQYF
TRBJ1-1 | TRBV28 | 15 | - | - | CASSEQGGGNTEAFF
TRBJ1-6 | TRBV2 | 13 | once | - | CASSGDSRGALHF
TRBJ1-5 | TRBV27 | 15 | - | TRBD1 | CASSPGTGSNQPQHF
TRBJ2-1 | TRBV27 | 18 | - | TRBD2 | CASSPIWLAGVRDNEQFF
TRBJ2-1 | TRBV7-2 | 20 | - | TRBD2 | CASSLAFGTSGFKGHNEQFF
TRBJ1-1 | TRBV9 | 14 | - | - | CASSPRGIKGEAFF
TRBJ1-2 | TRBV28 | 15 | - | TRBD1 | CASSPLTGLNYGYTF
TRBJ2-5 | TRBV28 | 17 | - | TRBD1 | CASSSAFGDRAQETQYF
TRBJ1-4 | TRBV28 | 16 | - | - | CASSSMLLNYNEKLFF
TRBJ1-2 | TRBV29-1 | 12 | - | - | CSVDTGNYGYTF
TRBJ2-7 | TRBV6-5 | 13 | - | - | CASSYSWASEQYF
TRBJ2-5 | TRBV28 | 13 | once | TRBD1 | CASSLGQEETQYF
TRBJ1-1 | TRBV2 | 12 | - | TRBD1 | CASSPDRGKAFF
TRBJ2-3 | TRBV7-2 | 16 | once | - | CASSLGGRKGTDTQYF
TRBJ1-1 | TRBV27 | 16 | - | TRBD1 | CASSKQGRAMNTEAFF
TRBJ1-6 | TRBV6-2/TRBV6-3 | 13 | - | TRBD1 | CASSGQGYSPLHF
TRBJ2-7 | TRBV2 | 14 | - | TRBD2 | CASSKKRERYEQYF
TRBJ1-1 | TRBV9 | 14 | - | - | CASSAFGTDTEAFF
TRBJ1-2 | TRBV3-1/TRBV3-2 | 12 | - | - | CASSHQGGGYTF
TRBJ2-1 | TRBV15 | 15 | - | - | CATSTRFLEPDEQFF
TRBJ1-6 | TRBV28 | 14 | - | TRBD1 | CASRRTGYNSPLHF
TRBJ1-2 | TRBV3-1/TRBV3-2 | 13 | - | - | CASSQRPKTGAVF
TRBJ2-5 | TRBV3-1/TRBV3-2 | 14 | - | - | CASSPPGVQETQYF
TRBJ2-7 | TRBV28 | 15 | - | - | CASSNKNHSPYEQYF
TRBJ2-4 | TRBV7-6 | 14 | few | TRBD2 | CASSRGTSGNIQYF
TRBJ1-6 | TRBV13 | 14 | - | TRBD1 | CASSADRGNSPLHF
TRBJ2-2 | TRBV6-6 | 15 | - | TRBD1 | CASRPGTGDTGELFF
TRBJ2-1 | TRBV5-1 | 16 | - | TRBD2 | CASSLVPSGGYNEQFF
TRBJ1-2 | TRBV28 | 13 | - | TRBD1 | CASTGGDGYGYTF
TRBJ1-2 | TRBV24-1 | 14 | - | - | CATSDATRLGGYTF
TRBJ2-6 | TRBV28 | 14 | - | - | CASSRGSGANVLTF